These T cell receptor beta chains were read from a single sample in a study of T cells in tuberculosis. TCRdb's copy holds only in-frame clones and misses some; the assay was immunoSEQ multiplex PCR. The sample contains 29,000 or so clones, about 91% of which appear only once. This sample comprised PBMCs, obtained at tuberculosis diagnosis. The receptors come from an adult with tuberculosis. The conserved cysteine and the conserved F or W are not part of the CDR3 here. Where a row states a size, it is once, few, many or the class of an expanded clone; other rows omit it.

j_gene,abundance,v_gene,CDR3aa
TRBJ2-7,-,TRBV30,AWSRLSGTGKSYEQY
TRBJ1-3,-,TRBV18,ASSRGSGNTIY
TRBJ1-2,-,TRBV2,ASSAGTGAHGYT
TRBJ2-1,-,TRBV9,ASSPGGAGEQF
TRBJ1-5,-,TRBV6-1,ASSVDWNSNQPQH
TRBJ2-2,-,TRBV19,ASRRQGAHTGELF
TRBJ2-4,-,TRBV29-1,SVESGKNLKNIQY
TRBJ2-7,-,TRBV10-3,AISDLYRDRGSYEQY
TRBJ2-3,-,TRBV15,ATSRDREVDTQY
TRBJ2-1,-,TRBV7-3,ASSRRHLTSGFEGNEQF
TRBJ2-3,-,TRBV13,ASQLSGAPSTDTQY
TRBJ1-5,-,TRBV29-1,SVETGGGGQPQH
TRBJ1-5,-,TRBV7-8,ASSLVWSRAGGRDQPQH
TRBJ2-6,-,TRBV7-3,ASSLGLAGSSGANVLT
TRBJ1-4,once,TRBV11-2,ASSATTNEKLF
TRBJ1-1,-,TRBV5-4,ASSFGSMNTEAF
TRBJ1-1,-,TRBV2,ASSGWGQNTEAF
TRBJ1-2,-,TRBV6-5,ASSLTDYGGYT
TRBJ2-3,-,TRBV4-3,ASSLSGGLDTQY
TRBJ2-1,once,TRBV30,AWTLAGTYNEQF
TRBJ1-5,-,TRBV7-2,ASSLVTGGTQPQH
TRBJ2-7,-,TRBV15,ATTAGGSSSYEQY
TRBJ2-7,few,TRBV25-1,ASSAPGTSGMGEQY
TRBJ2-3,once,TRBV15,ATSNPNRLADTQY
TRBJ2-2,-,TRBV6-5,ASASDRGAGELF
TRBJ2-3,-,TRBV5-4,ASSLARALGTDTQY